This TCR beta chain came from a study of T cell repertoires in cytomegalovirus infection. CDR3 length equals 14 residues. The V segment lost 2 bases and the J segment 5 bases; nucleotides outside the gene matches: 4. TCRdb processed the reads anew with MiXCR; each CDR3 protein has one entry. The sample contains about 230,000 distinct CDR3 sequences, under 25% of which appear only once. This sequence was found in a human donor in good health (CMV status not recorded). Some clones in this sample may be carry-over from other donors' samples. The specimen was CD8+ T cells from PBMCs. The chain links TRBV12-3 or TRBV12-4 to TRBJ2-5; 8 nucleotides line up with TRBD1. CDR3 bases: TGTGCCAGCAGTTTAAACAGGGGGGTGGAGACCCAGTACTTC. It is translated as CASSLNRGVETQYF.